Included here is one T cell receptor (beta chain) sequence, with context. As yet, its antigen is unknown. This entry is derived from a study of cytomegalovirus exposure and HLA in healthy donors. 60 Vbeta and 13 Jbeta primers were used in PCR. Here immunoSEQ multiplex PCR was the method, and the copy in TCRdb shows in-frame clones only, minus some. The data show 150,000 to 200,000 clones, about 77% seen once. Study-wide points: Productive rates of about 87% or about 30% were seen for most TCR beta V segments in an earlier analysis.

The receptor's source is a woman aged 45-65 years in good health and CMV-seronegative. Sequencing was done on a sample of PBMCs.

CDR3 amino acids: CAISFQGKNTEAFF. The CDR3 DNA is TGTGCCATCAGTTTTCAGGGTAAGAACACTGAAGCTTTCTTT. This sequence joins TRBV10-3 and TRBJ1-1; D possibly corresponds to TRBD1 (5 bases). The CDR3 covers 14 residues. CDR1 and CDR2 from the germline V gene are ENHRY and SYGVKD. Trimming took 5 bases from V and 1 from J, leaving 11 bases between them.